Following are 18 T cell receptor beta chains from one sample sequenced in a study of T cell responses to AZD1222 COVID-19 vaccine (dated by TCRdb to about 2021). Library creation used the immunoSEQ multiplex PCR assay. This immuneACCESS table, as held by TCRdb, lists in-frame sequences with V and J called but not all clones. Of the missing ones, under half trace to an unresolved V gene in checked studies; the others have no known cause. The sample table shows 100,000 or so clones, and about 90% are seen once. The biggest ten clones account for around 4.4% of the sample. The sample's time point label, decoded: baseline before first vaccination. The sample's treatment or condition label, in plain terms: meningococcal conjugate vaccine given as trial control. Source: peripheral blood, taken on day 0 of MenACWY control vaccination. The receptors shown here come from an adult in good health.

The chain is built from TRBV5-1 and TRBJ1-1; 8 bases are a match to TRBD1. In germline, CDR1 is SGHRS, CDR2 YFSETQ. With 1 base clipped from V and 2 bases from J, the junction kept 1 base outside the gene matches. The CDR3 covers 14 residues. The DNA for the CDR3 is TGCGCCAGCAGCTTGACAGGGGGTAACACTGAAGCTTTCTTT. This translates into CASSLTGGNTEAFF.

This chain connects TRBV27 to TRBJ1-5; 8 bases map to TRBD1. J was trimmed by 10 bases and V by 5 bases; bases with no gene match: 7. The CDR3 is made up of 13 amino acids. The germline CDR1 and CDR2 sequences are MNHEY and SMNVEV (reference sequence). CDR3 sequence (DNA): TGTGCCAGCAGTAACAGGGGGACCCCACCCCAGCATTTT. This gives the protein CASSNRGTPPQHF.

The chain has TRBV7-2 and TRBJ1-2; TRBD1 might be the D (5 bases). The CDR3 consists of 13 residues. Per the germline V gene, CDR1 is SGHTA and CDR2 is FQGNSA. Trimming took 2 bases from V and 4 from J, leaving 8 bases between them. As DNA, the CDR3 is TGTGCCAGCAGCTTACAAGGGGCCTATGGCTACACCTTC. Translating it yields CASSLQGAYGYTF. The variable domain in full, with the rest retrieved from reference TRBV7-2 and TRBJ1-2, is GAGVSQSPSNKVTEKGKDVELRCDPISGHTALYWYRQSLGQGLEFLIYFQGNSAPDKSGLPSDRFSAERTGGSVSTLTIQRTQQEDSAVYLCASSLQGAYGYTFGSGTRLTVV.

The chain carries TRBV14 and TRBJ1-6; 7 bases fit TRBD1. This CDR3 region has 16 residues. Per germline, CDR1 SGHDN and CDR2 FVKESK. Trimming at V came to 2 bases and at J to 7 bases, leaving 8 bases not matched to a gene. This CDR3 reads CASSQRLGDRNSPLHF. The CDR3 DNA follows: TGTGCCAGCAGCCAAAGGCTAGGGGACAGAAATTCACCCCTCCACTTT.

The chain links TRBV5-1 to TRBJ2-2; D tentatively reads TRBD1 or TRBD2 (5 bases each). This CDR3 contains 15 residues. The ends were cut back, 0 bases at V and 6 bases at J, with 12 bases in the middle. Germline CDR1 reads SGHRS; CDR2 reads YFSETQ. CDR3: CASSLAVWGSGELFF. CDR3 nucleotides: TGCGCCAGCAGCTTGGCCGTCTGGGGGTCCGGGGAGCTGTTTTTT.

This sequence joins TRBV5-4 and TRBJ1-1; D is possibly TRBD1 (6 bases). The CDR3 has 13 residues. Germline CDR1 reads SGHNT; CDR2 reads YYREEE (reference sequence). The ends were cut back, 2 bases at V and 4 bases at J, with 9 bases in the middle. CDR3 nucleotides: TGTGCCAGCAGCTTACAGGGAGCCACTGAAGCTTTCTTT. Its protein product is CASSLQGATEAFF.

The rearrangement links TRBV5-1 to TRBJ2-1; TRBD1 or TRBD2 may be the D gene (5 bases each). This CDR3 contains 13 residues. Trimming left V 4 bases short and J 4 bases short, with 9 bases between. The germline V gene encodes CDR1 SGHRS and CDR2 YFSETQ. The CDR3 loop reads CASSRDVYNEQFF. CDR3 nucleotides: TGCGCCAGCAGCCGGGACGTTTACAATGAGCAGTTCTTC.

This chain joins TRBV5-1 and TRBJ2-7, with 8 bases identical to TRBD1. In germline, CDR1 is SGHRS, CDR2 YFSETQ. This CDR3 is 15 amino acids long. The ends lost 6 bases at V and 6 bases at J; junction bases unmatched: 14. The CDR3 region is CASTKFAGGRIEQYF. The DNA of the CDR3 is TGCGCCAGCACCAAATTCGCAGGGGGCAGGATCGAGCAGTACTTC.

This chain connects TRBV28 to TRBJ1-2; 7 bases are shared with TRBD1. Germline-derived CDR1 and CDR2 are MDHEN and SYDVKM. J was trimmed by 5 bases and V by 6 bases; bases with no gene match: 9. The CDR3 extends over 14 amino acids. The chain's CDR3 is CASRGDRTSYGYTF. The CDR3 DNA reads as TGTGCCAGCAGGGGGGACAGAACCTCTTATGGCTACACCTTC.

V gene TRBV12-3 or TRBV12-4 combines with J gene TRBJ2-2; D gene uncertain. This CDR3 is 11 amino acids long. Trimming took off 9 bases at V and 7 bases at J, with 9 bases between the two ends. DNA of the CDR3: TGTGCCAGTGACCATGTCGGGGAGCTGTTTTTT. Protein sequence: CASDHVGELFF.

The V gene is TRBV5-1, the J gene TRBJ2-7; a possible D gene is TRBD1 (5 bases). The V gene lost 4 bases and the J gene lost 3 bases, with 8 bases spanning the gap. Germline V CDR1 and CDR2: SGHRS, YFSETQ. The CDR3 covers 12 residues. The CDR3 bases are TGCGCCAGCAGCACCACAGGCTACGAGCAGTACTTC. Protein sequence: CASSTTGYEQYF.

The chain uses TRBV5-1 and TRBJ2-3, with D unclear. The CDR3 totals 13 residues. V was clipped by 2 bases and J by 6 bases, with 10 bases between them. Per the germline V gene, CDR1 is SGHRS and CDR2 is YFSETQ. CDR3 residues: CASSFRTDDTQYF. The CDR3 region has the DNA TGCGCCAGCAGCTTTCGCACTGACGATACGCAGTATTTT.

CDR3 region: CASSLDLSGQYF. CDR3 bases: TGTGCCAGCAGTTTAGACTTGTCAGGGCAGTACTTC. The chain recombines TRBV12-3 or TRBV12-4 with TRBJ2-7; D is uncertain. V was cut by 1 base and J by 9 bases, with 10 bases left in between. This CDR3 is 12 amino acids long.

V is TRBV7-8 and J is TRBJ1-2; D possibly corresponds to TRBD1 (5 bases). The CDR3 totals 14 residues. Germline-derived CDR1 and CDR2 are SGHVS and FQNEAQ. V lost 0 bases, J lost 8 bases, and 13 bases lay in between. The CDR3 here is CASSLAQGAQGYTF. The DNA for the CDR3 is TGTGCCAGCAGCTTAGCGCAAGGGGCGCAGGGCTACACCTTC.

The rearrangement joins TRBV4-3 to TRBJ1-4; D is uncertain. With 3 bases removed from V and 4 bases from J, the gap between germline ends came to 15 bases. The germline V gene has CDR1 LGHNA and CDR2 YSLEER. CDR3 size: 16 residues. The chain's CDR3 is CASSHHAGRDNEKLFF. CDR3 DNA sequence: TGCGCCAGCAGCCACCATGCAGGACGCGATAATGAAAAACTGTTTTTT.

The rearrangement joins TRBV2 to TRBJ1-2; no clear D. Trimming removed 6 bases from V and 8 bases from J, with 22 bases in between. The germline gives CDR1 SNHLY, CDR2 FYNNEI. The CDR3 totals 15 residues. CDR3: CASSLLFGLPGGYTF. The CDR3 bases are TGTGCCAGCAGCTTGCTTTTCGGACTCCCGGGGGGCTACACCTTC.

The chain links TRBV19 to TRBJ1-2; D might be TRBD1 (5 bases). Germline assignment: CDR1 LNHDA and CDR2 SQIVND (reference sequence). The length of the CDR3 is 16 residues. V was cut by 7 bases and J by 2 bases, with 20 bases left in between. CDR3 sequence reads: CASNWVGPTPNYGYTF. The CDR3 DNA reads as TGTGCCAGTAATTGGGTGGGGCCGACCCCCAACTATGGCTACACCTTC.

CDR3 DNA sequence: TGTGCCAGCACCATATGGGGCAACTATGGCTACACCTTC. Protein: CASTIWGNYGYTF. The rearrangement joins TRBV7-9 to TRBJ1-2; TRBD1 is a possible D gene (5 bases). The CDR3 totals 13 residues. V lost 7 bases and J lost 2, with 11 bases in between. In germline, CDR1 is SEHNR, CDR2 FQNEAQ (reference sequence).